These 10 T cell receptor beta chains share one sample of origin, sequenced in a study of shared clonotypes between healthy human individuals. TCRdb's copy holds only in-frame clones and misses some; the assay was immunoSEQ multiplex PCR. The table shows about 480,000 clones, with roughly 78% occurring only once. Input material: PBMCs. These receptors all stem from a woman in her forties in good health. Some clones in this sample may be carry-over from other donors' samples.

For this clone: The same CDR3 also results from other DNA sequences found in this sample. The genes are TRBV28 and TRBJ1-5; 8 positions agree with TRBD1. The germline V gene encodes CDR1 MDHEN and CDR2 SYDVKM. The CDR3 is 16 amino acids. V dropped 2 bases and J dropped 2; count of bases not matched to a gene: 5. The CDR3 DNA reads as TGTGCCAGCAGTTTAGCAGGGGGCTCAGGCAATCAGCCCCAGCATTTT. It is translated as CASSLAGGSGNQPQHF. Combining the CDR3 with reference TRBV28 and TRBJ1-5 gives the whole variable domain DVKVTQSSRYLVKRTGEKVFLECVQDMDHENMFWYRQDPGLGLRLIYFSYDVKMKEKGDIPEGYSVSREKKERFSLILESASTNQTSMYLCASSLAGGSGNQPQHFGDGTRLSIL.

This chain uses TRBV19 with TRBJ1-2; 9 positions match TRBD1. This CDR3 region has 16 residues. Germline V gene lookup returns CDR1 LNHDA and CDR2 SQIVND (reference sequence). Trimming cost V 5 bases and J 4 bases; bases outside gene matches: 11. The CDR3 loop is CASSSQVTGGAYGYTF. For the CDR3, the DNA is TGTGCCAGTAGTTCCCAGGTGACAGGGGGAGCCTATGGCTACACCTTC.

The chain uses TRBV10-3 and TRBJ1-1, with a tentative D call TRBD1 (5 bases). Germline lookup yields CDR1 ENHRY and CDR2 SYGVKD. The length of the CDR3 is 14 residues. Trimming removed 4 bases from V and 1 base from J, with 10 bases in between. CDR3 sequence (DNA): TGTGCCATCAGTGGTGCGGGGGAGAACACTGAAGCTTTCTTT. The encoded protein is CAISGAGENTEAFF.

For this clone: The sample contains more than one DNA sequence encoding this CDR3. The chain uses TRBV18 and TRBJ2-1; D gene unclear. Germline V gene data show CDR1 as KGHSH and CDR2 as LQKENI. Trimming cost V 0 bases and J 3 bases, with 6 bases left between them. The CDR3 is 14 amino acids. The CDR3 bases are TGTGCCAGCTCACCACCGCCAGACTACAATGAGCAGTTCTTC. Residues: CASSPPPDYNEQFF.

The rearrangement uses TRBV19 and TRBJ1-1; D gene uncertain. Trimming stripped 6 bases from V and 1 base from J, with 12 bases between. This CDR3 is built from 14 residues. The germline CDR1 and CDR2 sequences are LNHDA and SQIVND (reference sequence). CDR3 loop: CASRPADRNTEAFF. DNA of the CDR3: TGTGCCAGTAGACCCGCAGACCGGAACACTGAAGCTTTCTTT.

CDR3 protein: CASFGWGGGETQYF. DNA for the CDR3: TGTGCCAGCTTTGGATGGGGTGGAGGGGAGACCCAGTACTTC. The chain couples TRBV6-1 to TRBJ2-5; tentative D call: TRBD2 (6 bases). The CDR3 has 14 residues. V was shortened by 8 bases and J by 5 bases, with 18 bases between the two germline ends. Germline loops: CDR1 MNHNS, CDR2 SASEGT.

This chain joins TRBV30 and TRBJ2-2; 7 bases agree with TRBD2. Looked up from germline, CDR1 is GTSNPN and CDR2 is SVGIG (reference sequence). This CDR3 comprises 15 residues. V shed 7 bases, J shed 2 bases, and the junction held 10 bases outside the gene matches. The CDR3 loop is CALKGLAENTGELFF. The CDR3 DNA follows: TGTGCCTTAAAAGGTCTAGCGGAAAACACCGGGGAGCTGTTTTTT. The full variable domain, its missing parts supplied by reference TRBV30 and TRBJ2-2, is SQTIHQWPATLVQPVGSPLSLECTVEGTSNPNLYWYRQAAGRGLQLLFYSVGIGQISSEVPQNLSASRPQDRQFILSSKKLLLSDSGFYLCALKGLAENTGELFFGEGSRLTVL.

This clone occurred a few times. The chain combines TRBV5-1 with TRBJ1-2; D possibly corresponds to TRBD1 (5 bases). The V gene lost 1 base and the J gene lost 6 bases, with 7 bases spanning the gap. The germline gives CDR1 SGHRS, CDR2 YFSETQ. The CDR3 covers 12 residues. CDR3 amino acids: CASSLTRDGYTF. CDR3 sequence (DNA): TGCGCCAGCAGCTTGACCAGGGATGGCTACACCTTC. The full variable domain, rest sourced from reference TRBV5-1 and TRBJ1-2, is KAGVTQTPRYLIKTRGQQVTLSCSPISGHRSVSWYQQTPGQGLQFLFEYFSETQRNKGNFPGRFSGRQFSNSRSEMNVSTLELGDSALYLCASSLTRDGYTFGSGTRLTVV.

This chain links TRBV27 with TRBJ1-5; possible D gene TRBD1, 6 bases. V dropped 1 base and J dropped 4 bases, with 11 bases sitting between them. Germline V lookup: CDR1 MNHEY, CDR2 SMNVEV (reference sequence). This CDR3 is 15 amino acids long. In DNA, the CDR3 is TGTGCCAGCAGTTTATGGGGGCGCGGAAATCAGCCCCAGCATTTT. Protein: CASSLWGRGNQPQHF.

A few counts support this clone. CDR3 amino acids: CASSSGQSFSGANVLTF. The CDR3 DNA is TGTGCCAGCAGCTCCGGACAGTCGTTCTCTGGGGCCAACGTCCTGACTTTC. This chain uses TRBV5-5 with TRBJ2-6; D perhaps matches TRBD1 (6 bases). This CDR3 spans 17 amino acids. Deletions cut 3 bases from V and 0 bases from J, with 13 bases between. Looked up from germline, CDR1 is SGHKS and CDR2 is YYEKEE (reference sequence).